This TCR beta chain was retrieved from a study of radiation and T cells in renal cell carcinoma. Generated by immunoSEQ multiplex PCR, the TCRdb table keeps only in-frame clones and is missing some. The sample shows about 150,000 clones, 88% of them seen only once. This clone was recorded only once. Its antigen remains unknown. Study-level points and caveats: In blood, top tumor clones expanded by 2 weeks, shrinking by 4. No pretreatment tumor biopsies were available for baseline clonotypes.

Regarding time point: baseline pretreatment blood. Sample treatment: 15 Gy SBRT to primary tumor, nephrectomy 4 weeks later. Blood was sampled at baseline, 2 weeks and 4 weeks after SBRT. This renal cell carcinoma was of the clear cell type. This TCR was recovered from a woman aged 45 to 65 with renal cell carcinoma. The material was blood, obtained from a patient whose treatment included radiotherapy and nephrectomy.

CDR3 protein: CASSFIAGIGTDTQYF. The CDR3 coding sequence is TGCGCCAGCAGCTTTATAGCGGGGATTGGCACAGATACGCAGTATTTT. The J gene is TRBJ2-3, the V gene TRBV5-1, with TRBD2 matching over 8 bases. The CDR3 has 16 amino acids. With 2 bases clipped from V and 1 base from J, the junction kept 6 bases outside the gene matches. The germline V gene encodes CDR1 SGHRS and CDR2 YFSETQ.